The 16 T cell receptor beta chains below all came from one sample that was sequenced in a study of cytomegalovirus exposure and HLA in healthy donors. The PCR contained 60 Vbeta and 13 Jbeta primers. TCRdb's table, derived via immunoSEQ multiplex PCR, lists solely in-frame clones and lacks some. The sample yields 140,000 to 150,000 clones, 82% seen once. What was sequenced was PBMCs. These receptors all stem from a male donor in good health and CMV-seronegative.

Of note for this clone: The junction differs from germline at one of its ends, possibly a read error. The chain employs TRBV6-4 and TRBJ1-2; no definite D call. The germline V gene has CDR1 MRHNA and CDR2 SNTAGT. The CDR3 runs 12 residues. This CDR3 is CASRRADLRTSF. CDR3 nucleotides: TGTGCCAGCAGACGCGCCGATTTACGGACTTCCTTC.

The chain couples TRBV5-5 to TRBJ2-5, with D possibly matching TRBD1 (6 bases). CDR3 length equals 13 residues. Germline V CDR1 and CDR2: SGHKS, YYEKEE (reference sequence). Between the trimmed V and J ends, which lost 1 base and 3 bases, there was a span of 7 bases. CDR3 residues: CASSLYREETQYF. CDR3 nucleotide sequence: TGTGCCAGCAGCTTGTACAGGGAAGAGACCCAGTACTTC. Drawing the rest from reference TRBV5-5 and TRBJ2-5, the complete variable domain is DAGVTQSPTHLIKTRGQQVTLRCSPISGHKSVSWYQQVLGQGPQFIFQYYEKEERGRGNFPDRFSARQFPNYSSELNVNALLLGDSALYLCASSLYREETQYFGPGTRLLVL.

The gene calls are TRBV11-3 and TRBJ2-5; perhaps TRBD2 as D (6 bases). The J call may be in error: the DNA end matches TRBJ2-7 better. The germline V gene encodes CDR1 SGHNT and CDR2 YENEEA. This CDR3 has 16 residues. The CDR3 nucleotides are TGTGCCAGCAGCTTAGATGGAGGGTCAGACTCCTACGAGCAGTACTTC. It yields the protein CASSLDGGSDSYEQYF.

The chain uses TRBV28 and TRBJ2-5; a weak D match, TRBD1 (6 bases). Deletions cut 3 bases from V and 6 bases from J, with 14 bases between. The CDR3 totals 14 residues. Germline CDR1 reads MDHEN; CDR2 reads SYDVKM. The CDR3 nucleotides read TGTGCCAGCAGTTTGCCGCAGGGGTACCAGACCCAGTACTTC. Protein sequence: CASSLPQGYQTQYF.

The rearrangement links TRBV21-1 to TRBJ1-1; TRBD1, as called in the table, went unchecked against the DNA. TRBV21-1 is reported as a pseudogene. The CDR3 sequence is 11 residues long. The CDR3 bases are TGTGCCCCACAGGGGGGGACTGAAGCTTTCTTT. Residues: CAPQGGTEAFF.

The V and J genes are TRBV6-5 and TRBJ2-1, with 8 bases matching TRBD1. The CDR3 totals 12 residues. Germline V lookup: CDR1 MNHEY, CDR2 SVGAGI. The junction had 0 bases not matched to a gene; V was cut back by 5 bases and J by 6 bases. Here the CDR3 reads CASSTGGNEQFF. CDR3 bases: TGTGCCAGCAGTACAGGGGGCAATGAGCAGTTCTTC.

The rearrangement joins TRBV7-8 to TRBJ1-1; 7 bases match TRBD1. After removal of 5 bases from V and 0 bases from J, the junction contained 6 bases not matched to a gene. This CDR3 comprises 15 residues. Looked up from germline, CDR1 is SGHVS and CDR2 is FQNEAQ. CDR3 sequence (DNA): TGTGCCAGCAGCGACCGGACAGGAATGAACACTGAAGCTTTCTTT. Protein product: CASSDRTGMNTEAFF.

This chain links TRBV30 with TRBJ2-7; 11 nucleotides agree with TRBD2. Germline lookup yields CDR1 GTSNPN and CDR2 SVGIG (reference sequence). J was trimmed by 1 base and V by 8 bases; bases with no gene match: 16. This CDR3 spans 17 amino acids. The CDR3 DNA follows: TGTGCCGTAACCGGGACTAGCGGACCAGATTTTTCCTACGAGCAGTACTTC. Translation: CAVTGTSGPDFSYEQYF.

As DNA, the CDR3 is TGTGCCAGCAGTTACACCGGGACAGAGATTTCCTACGAGCAGTACTTC. It yields the protein CASSYTGTEISYEQYF. The chain combines TRBV6-6 with TRBJ2-7; 7 bases match TRBD1. V lost 2 bases to trimming and J lost 1 base; unmatched junction nucleotides: 8. This CDR3 spans 16 amino acids. The V gene's germline CDR1 is MNHNY and CDR2 SVGAGI (reference sequence).

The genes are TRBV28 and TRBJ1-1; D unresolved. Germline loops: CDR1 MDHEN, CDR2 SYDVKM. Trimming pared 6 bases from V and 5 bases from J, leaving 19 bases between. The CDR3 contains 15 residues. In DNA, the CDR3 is TGTGCCAGCAGAGACTGGGAGTCAAGAGGGACTGAAGCTTTCTTT. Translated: CASRDWESRGTEAFF.

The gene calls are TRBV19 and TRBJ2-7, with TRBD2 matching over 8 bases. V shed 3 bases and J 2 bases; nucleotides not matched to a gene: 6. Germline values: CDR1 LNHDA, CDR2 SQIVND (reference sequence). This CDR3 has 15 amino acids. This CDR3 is CASSIQAGAAYEQYF. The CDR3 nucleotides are TGTGCCAGTAGTATCCAAGCGGGAGCGGCCTACGAGCAGTACTTC.

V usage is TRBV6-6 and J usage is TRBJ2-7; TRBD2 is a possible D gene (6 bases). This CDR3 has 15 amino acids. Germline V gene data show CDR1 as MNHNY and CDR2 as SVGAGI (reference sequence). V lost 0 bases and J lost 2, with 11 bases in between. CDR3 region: CASSYSPSVPYEQYF. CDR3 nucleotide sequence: TGTGCCAGCAGTTACTCGCCTAGCGTCCCCTACGAGCAGTACTTC.

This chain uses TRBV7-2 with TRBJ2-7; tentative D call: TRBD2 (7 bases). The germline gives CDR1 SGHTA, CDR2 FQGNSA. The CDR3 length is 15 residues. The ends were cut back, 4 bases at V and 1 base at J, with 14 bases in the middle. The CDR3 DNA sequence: TGTGCCAGCAGCTGGGGGGGCTCCGGATCCTACGAGCAGTACTTC. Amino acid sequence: CASSWGGSGSYEQYF.

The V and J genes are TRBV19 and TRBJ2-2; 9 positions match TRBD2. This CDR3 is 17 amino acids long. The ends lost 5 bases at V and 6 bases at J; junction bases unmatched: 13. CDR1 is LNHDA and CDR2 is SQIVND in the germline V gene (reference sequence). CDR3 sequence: CASSDYSGRGGPGELFF. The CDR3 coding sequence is TGTGCCAGTAGTGACTACTCCGGGCGGGGGGGCCCCGGGGAGCTGTTTTTT.

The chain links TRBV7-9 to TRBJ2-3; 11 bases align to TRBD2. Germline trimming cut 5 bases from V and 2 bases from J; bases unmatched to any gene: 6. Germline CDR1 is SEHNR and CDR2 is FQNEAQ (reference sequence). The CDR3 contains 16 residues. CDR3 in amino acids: CASSPGTSGTTDTQYF. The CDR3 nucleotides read TGTGCCAGCAGCCCAGGGACTAGCGGAACCACAGATACGCAGTATTTT.

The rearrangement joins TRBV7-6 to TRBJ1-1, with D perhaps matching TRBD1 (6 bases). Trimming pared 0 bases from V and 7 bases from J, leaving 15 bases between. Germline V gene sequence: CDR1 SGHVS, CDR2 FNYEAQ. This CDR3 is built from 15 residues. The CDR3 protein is CASSLAQGKRYEAFF. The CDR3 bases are TGTGCCAGCAGCTTAGCACAGGGTAAAAGATATGAAGCTTTCTTT.